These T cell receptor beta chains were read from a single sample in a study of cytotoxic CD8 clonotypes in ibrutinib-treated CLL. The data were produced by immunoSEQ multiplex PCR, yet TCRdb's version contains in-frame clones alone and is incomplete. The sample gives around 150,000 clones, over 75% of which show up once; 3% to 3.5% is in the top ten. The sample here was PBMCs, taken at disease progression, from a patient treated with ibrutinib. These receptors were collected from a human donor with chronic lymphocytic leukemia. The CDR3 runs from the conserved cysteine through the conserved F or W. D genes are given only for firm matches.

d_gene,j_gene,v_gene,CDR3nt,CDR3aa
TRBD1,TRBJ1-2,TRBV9,TGTGCCAGCAGCGTAGCCCGAACAGGGGATGGCTACACCTTC,CASSVARTGDGYTF
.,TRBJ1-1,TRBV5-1,TGCGCCAGCGGATCCCGGGGCAACACTGAAGCTTTCTTT,CASGSRGNTEAFF
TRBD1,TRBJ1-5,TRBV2,TGTGCCAGCAGAAAGCGACAGGGGGACAATCAGCCCCAGCATTTT,CASRKRQGDNQPQHF
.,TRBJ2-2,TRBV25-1,TGTGCCAGCAGTGAATTTGCGGCGGAGCCAAACACCGGGGAGCTGTTTTTT,CASSEFAAEPNTGELFF
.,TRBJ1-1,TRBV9,TGTGCCAGCAGCCCCGGACAGAGGGAAGCTTTCTTT,CASSPGQREAFF
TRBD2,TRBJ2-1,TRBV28,TGTGCCAGCAGGGGGGGGACTAGCCGCGCCTACAATGAGCAGTTCTTC,CASRGGTSRAYNEQFF
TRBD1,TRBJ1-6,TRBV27,TGTGCCAGCAGTTTACTGGGTCAATCTTCGACAGGGGGCGAATCACCCCTCCACTTT,CASSLLGQSSTGGESPLHF
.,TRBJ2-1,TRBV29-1,TGCAGCGTTGTCGGCGAGGAGCAGTTCTTC,CSVVGEEQFF
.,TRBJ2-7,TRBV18,TGTGCCAGCTCACCTCGCGTGCGGGGCGTCGGCTACGAGCAGTACTTC,CASSPRVRGVGYEQYF
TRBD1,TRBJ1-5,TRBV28,TGTGCCAGCAGTTTGGCTGGGACAGGCAATCAGCCCCAGCATTTT,CASSLAGTGNQPQHF